This TCR beta chain was obtained from a study of Ad26.COV2.S vaccination and SARS-CoV-2 variants. Regarding the study as a whole: Estimates derived from TCR breadth and depth analyses may have underestimated total T cell responses. Reported findings describe substantial breadth in spike-specific CD8+ and CD4+ T cell responses following vaccination.

TCRdb's copy holds only in-frame clones and misses some; the assay was immunoSEQ multiplex PCR. The sample gives roughly 92,000 clones, more than 65% of which show up once; roughly 15% is in the top ten. Germline CDR1 reads MNHEY; CDR2 reads SVGAGI. V gave up 11 bases and J gave up 6 bases; unmatched junction bases: 5. This CDR3 has 13 residues. With respect to this clone: What it binds is not known.

The source was peripheral blood, collected after recovery from COVID-19. The sequence came from a human donor who had recovered from COVID-19. The chain joins TRBV6-5 to TRBJ2-7, with 15 bases fitting TRBD2. The CDR3 loop is CASRTSGRGEQYF. CDR3 nucleotides: TGTGCCTCACGGACTAGCGGGAGGGGCGAGCAGTACTTC.